This TCR beta chain comes out of a study of T cell repertoires in ileal Crohn's disease. This table comes from immunoSEQ multiplex PCR, and its TCRdb copy is limited to in-frame clones, with some not included. The sample includes almost 4,000 clones, roughly 80% of them seen just once. Germline V CDR1 and CDR2: GTSNPN, SVGIG (reference sequence). This CDR3 has 15 amino acids. Trimming removed 2 bases at V and 4 bases at J, with 15 bases between. The time point here: neoterminal ileum biopsy at postoperative endoscopy, about 6 months after surgery. The sequenced material came from ileal tissue. The TCR sequence derives from an adult with Crohn's disease. The J gene is TRBJ1-3, the V gene TRBV30, with D possibly TRBD1 on 5 matching bases. The CDR3 region has the DNA TGTGCCTGGAGTCTGATGGGACTACCGGGAAACACCATATATTTT. Encoded protein: CAWSLMGLPGNTIYF.